These 5 T cell receptor beta chains originate from one sample sequenced in a study of T cell repertoires in cytomegalovirus infection. TCRdb ran MiXCR on the reads and lists one entry per CDR3 protein. The sample carries 100,000 to 150,000 distinct CDR3 sequences, roughly a quarter recorded once. Their antigens are not known. The sequencing sample was made of PBMCs, sequenced either directly or after in vitro stimulation (not recorded which). All receptors derive from a human donor in good health (CMV status not recorded). Some clones in this sample may be carry-over from other donors' samples.

This sequence joins TRBV7-2 and TRBJ2-7; D is unresolved. The CDR3 has 14 residues. CDR1 is SGHTA and CDR2 is FQGNSA in the germline V gene. V was pared by 0 bases and J by 3 bases, with 9 bases between. The CDR3 reads CASSLAGPGYEQYV. The DNA for the CDR3 is TGTGCCAGCAGCTTAGCCGGGCCGGGCTACGAGCAGTACGTC.

This clonotype came up a few times. CDR3 in DNA: TGTGCCAGCAGCCAGGGCCCCTATGGCTACACCTTC. Translation gives CASSQGPYGYTF. The genes are TRBV3-1 and TRBJ1-2; D call uncertain. Trimming removed 3 bases at V and 4 bases at J, with 6 bases between. Per germline, CDR1 LGHDT and CDR2 YNNKEL (reference sequence). There are 12 residues in the CDR3.

This clonotype was seen more than once but under ten times. The chain recombines TRBV28 with TRBJ1-1; D ambiguous. Germline assignment: CDR1 MDHEN and CDR2 SYDVKM. The V end lost 8 bases, the J end lost 6 bases, and 10 bases lay between the germline ends. This CDR3 is built from 11 residues. CDR3 residues: CASSVRAEAFF. The CDR3 DNA follows: TGTGCCAGCTCCGTAAGGGCTGAAGCTTTCTTT.

This clonotype was recorded at least ten times. V and J are TRBV11-2 and TRBJ2-1; 13 bases line up with TRBD2. The CDR3 length is 12 residues. Trimming cost V 5 bases and J 16 bases; bases outside gene matches: 5. Germline values: CDR1 SGHAT, CDR2 FQNNGV. CDR3 sequence (DNA): TGTGCCAGCAGCACTAGCGGGAGGGTCCTCTTCTTC. Amino acid sequence: CASSTSGRVLFF.

The chain couples TRBV4-1 to TRBJ2-3; D gene uncertain. The V end lost 4 bases, the J end lost 2 bases, and 19 bases lay between the germline ends. This CDR3 spans 17 amino acids. Germline V CDR1 and CDR2: MGHRA, YSYEKL. This CDR3 is CASSPNTETIFTDTQYF. Written as DNA, the CDR3 is TGCGCCAGCAGCCCTAATACCGAGACCATCTTCACAGATACGCAGTATTTT.